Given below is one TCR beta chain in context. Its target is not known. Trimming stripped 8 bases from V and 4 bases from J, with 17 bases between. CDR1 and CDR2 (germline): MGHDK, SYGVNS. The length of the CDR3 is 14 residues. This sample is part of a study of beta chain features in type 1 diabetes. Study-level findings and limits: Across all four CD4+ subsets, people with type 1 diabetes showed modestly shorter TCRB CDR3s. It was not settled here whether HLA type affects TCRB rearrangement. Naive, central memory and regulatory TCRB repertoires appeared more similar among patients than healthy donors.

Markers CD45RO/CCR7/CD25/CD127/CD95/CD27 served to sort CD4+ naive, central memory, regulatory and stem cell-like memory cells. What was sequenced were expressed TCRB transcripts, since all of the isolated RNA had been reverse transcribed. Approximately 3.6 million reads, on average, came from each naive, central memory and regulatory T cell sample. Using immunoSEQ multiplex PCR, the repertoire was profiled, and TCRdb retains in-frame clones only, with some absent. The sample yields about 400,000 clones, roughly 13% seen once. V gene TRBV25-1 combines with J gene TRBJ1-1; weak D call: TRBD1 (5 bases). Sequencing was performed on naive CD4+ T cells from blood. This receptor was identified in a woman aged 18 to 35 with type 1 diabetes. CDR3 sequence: CASCEEGHGTEAFF. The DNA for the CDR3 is TGTGCCAGCTGCGAGGAGGGGCATGGCACTGAAGCTTTCTTT.